These 9 T cell receptor beta chains share one sample of origin, sequenced in a study of T-cell reconstitution after alpha-beta-depleted transplantation in children. Unique molecular identifiers were used to barcode this TCRbeta library. TCRdb reanalysed the PCR reads using MiXCR and keeps one entry per CDR3 protein. The table shows hundreds of thousands of distinct CDR3 sequences, with around 13% occurring only once. Sequencing used PBMCs, obtained before TCRalphabeta/CD19-depleted stem cell transplant. The receptor set was obtained from a girl aged 2-10 years with congenital amegakaryocytic thrombocytopenia, due to receive a stem cell transplant.

This clonotype was found many times. The CDR3 DNA follows: TGTGCCAGCAGTGGCCCGACCCAGGGAAGCGAAAAACTGTTTTTT. Its protein is CASSGPTQGSEKLFF. The chain employs TRBV6-1 and TRBJ1-4, with D possibly matching TRBD1 (5 bases). Trimming pared 4 bases from V and 8 bases from J, leaving 17 bases between. This CDR3 has 15 residues. Germline CDR1 is MNHNS and CDR2 is SASEGT.

This clonotype was seen more than once but under ten times. The V call is TRBV5-1, the J call TRBJ2-1, with 12 bases matching TRBD2. The CDR3 is 17 amino acids. V was clipped by 0 bases and J by 7 bases; unmatched bases: 8. Germline loops: CDR1 SGHRS, CDR2 YFSETQ. In DNA form, the CDR3 reads TGCGCCAGCAGCTTGGCCGTAGGGACTAGCGGGCAGAATGAGCAGTTCTTC. As protein: CASSLAVGTSGQNEQFF.

This clonotype was recorded at least ten times. The DNA for the CDR3 is TGTGCCATCAGTGAGTGGGTAGCAGTCGATGAGCAGTTCTTC. It specifies CAISEWVAVDEQFF. The chain employs TRBV10-3 and TRBJ2-1; D is unresolved. V gave up 1 base and J gave up 8 bases, with 12 bases separating them. The germline gives CDR1 ENHRY, CDR2 SYGVKD. This CDR3 contains 14 residues.

The chain uses TRBV11-1 and TRBJ1-2; D perhaps matches TRBD1 (6 bases). Germline V lookup: CDR1 SGHAT, CDR2 FQDESV (reference sequence). The V end lost 4 bases, the J end lost 3 bases, and 18 bases lay between the germline ends. The CDR3 is 16 residues long. Here the CDR3 reads CASSSWDNSFDYGYTF. CDR3 bases: TGTGCCAGCAGCTCATGGGACAACTCTTTTGACTATGGCTACACCTTC.

This clonotype was counted a few times. The genes are TRBV20-1 and TRBJ1-1, with 7 nucleotides matching TRBD1. From germline, CDR1 is DFQATT and CDR2 SNEGSKA (reference sequence). Trimming at V came to 4 bases and at J to 3 bases, leaving 8 bases not matched to a gene. This CDR3 is 14 amino acids long. CDR3 residues: CSANPRGADTEAFF. For the CDR3, the DNA is TGCAGTGCTAACCCCAGGGGGGCGGACACTGAAGCTTTCTTT.

At least ten counts were recorded for this clonotype. The chain employs TRBV9 and TRBJ2-4; TRBD2 aligns across 9 bases. CDR1 is SGDLS, CDR2 YYNGEE, per germline. V lost 4 bases to trimming and J lost 7 bases; unmatched junction nucleotides: 6. This CDR3 region has 14 residues. The CDR3 spells CASSRTSVGNIQYF. As DNA, the CDR3 is TGTGCCAGCAGCCGGACTAGCGTAGGGAACATTCAGTACTTC.

This clonotype has a count of ten or more. This chain joins TRBV20-1 and TRBJ2-1, with D possibly called TRBD1 or TRBD2 (5 bases each). Germline V CDR1 and CDR2: DFQATT, SNEGSKA (reference sequence). The V end lost 5 bases, the J end lost 4 bases, and 9 bases lay between the germline ends. The CDR3 contains 12 residues. The CDR3 sequence is CSAGTGYNEQFF. Written as DNA, the CDR3 is TGCAGTGCTGGGACGGGATACAATGAGCAGTTCTTC.

At least ten counts were recorded for this clonotype. V is TRBV20-1 and J is TRBJ2-4; D remains ambiguous. V was pared by 3 bases and J by 0 bases, with 15 bases between. Germline CDR1 and CDR2: DFQATT and SNEGSKA (reference sequence). This CDR3 region has 16 residues. The CDR3 region has the DNA TGCAGTGCTAGCTTACATCCTACTCTAGCCAAAAACATTCAGTACTTC. This translates into CSASLHPTLAKNIQYF.

This clonotype was recorded many times. The chain employs TRBV5-1 and TRBJ2-3, with D possibly matching TRBD2 (6 bases). CDR1 is SGHRS, CDR2 YFSETQ, per germline. The ends were cut back, 2 bases at V and 0 bases at J, with 13 bases in the middle. The CDR3 spans 16 residues. CDR3 region: CASSFRAGGSTDTQYF. CDR3 DNA sequence: TGCGCCAGCAGCTTCCGAGCGGGTGGGAGCACAGATACGCAGTATTTT.